A single sample gave rise to the 20 T cell receptor beta chains below, sequenced in a study of human CD8 memory T cell subsets (dated by TCRdb to 2019 to 2021). Instrument used: NextSeq 550. A Human TCR Profiling Kit was used to prepare UMI-labeled 5' RACE TCRbeta libraries. TCRdb reprocessed the reads and provides one entry for every CDR3 protein sequence; no DNA is given. The sample's table lists a count of roughly 3,700 distinct CDR3 sequences. About 30% of the sample belongs to the ten largest clones. Material: CD8+ effector memory T cells (TEM) sorted from PBMCs. According to the study, the label for this sample's cell subset or site signals: effector memory CD8 T cells, CCR7- CD45RO+ CD95+. The receptors stem from a human donor in good health.

This chain connects TRBV7-4 to TRBJ2-2; TCRdb names TRBD2, which stays unverified in the absence of DNA. CDR1 and CDR2 (germline): SGHVT, SQSDAQ. The CDR3 loop spans 15 amino acids. The CDR3 loop is CASSPSDKYTGELFF.

The chain recombines TRBV24-1 with TRBJ2-5; TCRdb names TRBD1, which stays unverified in the absence of DNA. This CDR3 spans 17 amino acids. Germline V gene data show CDR1 as KGHDR and CDR2 as SFDVKD. CDR3 residues: CATSDPGGSQGQETQYF.

This clonotype counts as medium-sized (0.01 to 0.1%) by frequency. The rearrangement links TRBV5-1 to TRBJ2-1. The germline V gene has CDR1 SGHRS and CDR2 YFSETQ. This CDR3 contains 16 residues. The CDR3 sequence is CASSLGLAGYYNEQFF.

By frequency, this clonotype is medium-sized. The chain is built from TRBV24-1 and TRBJ2-2; lacking DNA, the TRBD1 call made by TCRdb goes unchecked. CDR3 length: 14 amino acids. Germline V gene data show CDR1 as KGHDR and CDR2 as SFDVKD. CDR3 region: CATSSSQWPGELFF.

The rearrangement joins TRBV7-7 to TRBJ2-7; TCRdb designates TRBD1, a call that cannot be tested without DNA. Germline CDR1 is SSHAT and CDR2 is FNYEAQ (reference sequence). The CDR3 is 14 residues long. The CDR3 spells CASSRDRSSYEQYF.

The chain employs TRBV7-9 and TRBJ2-7; TCRdb's D gene call, TRBD2, goes unchecked for lack of DNA. CDR1 and CDR2 (germline): SEHNR, FQNEAQ (reference sequence). The CDR3 consists of 13 residues. The CDR3 loop reads CASSSKVEGEQYF.

The chain has TRBV2 and TRBJ2-7; TCRdb outputs TRBD2, but without DNA this stays unchecked. The CDR3 has 14 residues. CDR1 SNHLY and CDR2 FYNNEI come from the germline V gene. The CDR3 reads CASTQLAGTYEQYF.

The chain links TRBV20-1 to TRBJ2-7; TCRdb lists TRBD1, though no DNA is available to test this call. This CDR3 comprises 13 residues. Germline CDR1 and CDR2: DFQATT and SNEGSKA (reference sequence). The CDR3 sequence: CSAPGTGGAEQYF.

The chain has TRBV20-1 and TRBJ2-7. Germline V gene sequence: CDR1 DFQATT, CDR2 SNEGSKA (reference sequence). The CDR3 consists of 15 residues. The CDR3: CSARDFQRESYEQYF.

This chain links TRBV29-1 with TRBJ2-1; TCRdb's assignment of TRBD1 cannot be checked, as there is no DNA. This CDR3 region has 15 residues. Germline CDR1 and CDR2: SQVTM and ANQGSEA. The CDR3 sequence is CSVASGGTSYNEQFF.

This chain uses TRBV2 with TRBJ2-7. The CDR3 has 13 amino acids. In germline, CDR1 is SNHLY, CDR2 FYNNEI. The CDR3 protein is CASSEGGSYEQYF.

The rearrangement joins TRBV11-3 to TRBJ2-1; the D gene TCRdb calls, TRBD2, cannot be checked with no DNA. The CDR3 has 14 amino acids. Germline V lookup: CDR1 SGHNT, CDR2 YENEEA. The CDR3 reads CASSAPDSHNEQFF.

This clonotype ranks as large in terms of frequency. The chain's CDR3 is CASSDRMNTEAFF. The chain is built from TRBV5-1 and TRBJ1-1. Germline assignment: CDR1 SGHRS and CDR2 YFSETQ. The CDR3 runs to 13 residues.

V gene TRBV6-4 combines with J gene TRBJ1-6; the TRBD1 assignment by TCRdb is unverifiable without DNA. CDR3 length: 15 residues. CDR1 and CDR2 from the germline V gene are MRHNA and SNTAGT. The CDR3 spells CASSDFGGSNSPLHF.

The chain carries TRBV4-2 and TRBJ2-5; as DNA is missing, the TRBD1 call by TCRdb cannot be tested. Germline values: CDR1 LGHNA, CDR2 YNFKEQ. The CDR3 totals 15 residues. This CDR3 is CASSPSLIREETQYF.

The chain uses TRBV20-1 and TRBJ2-7; TCRdb lists TRBD1, though no DNA is available to test this call. Looked up from germline, CDR1 is DFQATT and CDR2 is SNEGSKA (reference sequence). The CDR3 is 14 residues long. CDR3 sequence reads: CSATRGSAAYEQYF.

This clonotype is identified as large from frequency. The chain links TRBV7-3 to TRBJ2-1; TCRdb outputs TRBD2, but without DNA this stays unchecked. The germline V gene has CDR1 SGHTA and CDR2 FQGTGA. The CDR3 is 17 amino acids. Here the CDR3 reads CASSLIASLGSYNEQFF.

This chain's CDR3 is CSPQSTESSYNEQFF. The gene calls are TRBV20-1 and TRBJ2-1. The CDR3 extends over 15 amino acids. Germline V CDR1 and CDR2: DFQATT, SNEGSKA (reference sequence).

Considering frequency, this clonotype is medium-sized. The chain joins TRBV12-3 or TRBV12-4 to TRBJ2-1; TCRdb picks TRBD1, but there is no DNA to check that call. The CDR3 loop spans 14 amino acids. The CDR3 region is CASSLSGGTDEQFF.

V is TRBV29-1 and J is TRBJ1-1; lacking DNA, the TRBD1 call made by TCRdb goes unchecked. Germline assignment: CDR1 SQVTM and CDR2 ANQGSEA. CDR3 length equals 13 residues. This CDR3 reads CSAPGLMNTEAFF.